Each of the 11 T cell receptor beta chains below was sequenced from the same sample in a study of T cells in Graves' hyperthyroidism and ophthalmopathy. The investigators amplified TCR beta CDR3 regions from RNA transcripts. The primer set for the first-round RT-PCR of the TCR CDR3 was HTBI. TCRdb reprocessed the multiplex PCR reads via MiXCR and lists one record per CDR3 protein. The top ten hold under 8% of the sample, which has 500,000 to 750,000 distinct CDR3 sequences, 15% to 17% seen once. Sequences were obtained from blood. The receptors stem from a woman aged 25 to 39 with Graves' hyperthyroidism.

The chain combines TRBV15 with TRBJ2-3, with D unclear. The CDR3 has 13 residues. Germline CDR1 LNHNV, CDR2 YYDKDF (reference sequence). V was pared by 2 bases and J by 3 bases, with 6 bases between. CDR3 in amino acids: CATSRLGTDTQYF. The CDR3 DNA reads as TGTGCCACCAGCAGACTTGGGACAGATACGCAGTATTTT. Drawing the rest from reference TRBV15 and TRBJ2-3, the complete variable domain is DAMVIQNPRYQVTQFGKPVTLSCSQTLNHNVMYWYQQKSSQAPKLLFHYYDKDFNNEADTPDNFQSRRPNTSFCFLDIRSPGLGDTAMYLCATSRLGTDTQYFGPGTRLTVL.

Ten or more counts support this clonotype. The chain joins TRBV7-2 to TRBJ1-2; D gene unclear. CDR3 length equals 11 residues. V dropped 4 bases and J dropped 4 bases, with 4 bases sitting between them. Germline CDR1 is SGHTA and CDR2 is FQGNSA. Written as DNA, the CDR3 is TGTGCCAGCAGCTACAGCTATGGCTACACCTTC. Encoded protein: CASSYSYGYTF.

This clonotype has just a few counts. The chain joins TRBV9 to TRBJ2-1, with D possibly being TRBD2 (6 bases). This CDR3 is 15 amino acids long. In germline, CDR1 is SGDLS, CDR2 YYNGEE. Between the trimmed V and J ends, which lost 0 bases and 5 bases, there was a span of 12 bases. The CDR3 region is CASSVVGRGNNEQFF. The DNA for the CDR3 is TGTGCCAGCAGCGTAGTCGGGAGAGGAAACAATGAGCAGTTCTTC.

This clonotype was seen ten or more times. The chain joins TRBV5-1 to TRBJ2-1; D is unclear. From germline, CDR1 is SGHRS and CDR2 YFSETQ. This CDR3 is built from 12 residues. The V end lost 5 bases, the J end lost 9 bases, and 12 bases lay between the germline ends. CDR3 amino acids: CASRSDSFEQFF. The DNA for the CDR3 is TGCGCCAGCAGATCCGACTCCTTTGAGCAGTTCTTC.

The table lists this clonotype with many counts. V and J are TRBV7-9 and TRBJ2-4; D gene uncertain. Trimming removed 5 bases from V and 7 bases from J, with 15 bases in between. The germline V gene encodes CDR1 SEHNR and CDR2 FQNEAQ (reference sequence). This CDR3 has 14 amino acids. The CDR3 DNA reads as TGTGCCAGCAGCGGCCTCGAACATGGCAACATTCAGTACTTC. Encoded protein: CASSGLEHGNIQYF.

The sample holds a few counts of this clonotype. The gene calls are TRBV5-1 and TRBJ1-4; D is unclear. Germline V gene data show CDR1 as SGHRS and CDR2 as YFSETQ. The ends were cut back, 5 bases at V and 0 bases at J, with 11 bases in the middle. This CDR3 region has 15 residues. CDR3 amino acids: CASSSSDATNEKLFF. CDR3 bases: TGCGCCAGCAGTTCGTCCGACGCAACTAATGAAAAACTGTTTTTT.

This clonotype has a count of ten or more. The chain is built from TRBV15 and TRBJ2-7; 8 bases are a match to TRBD1. The trim removed 3 bases at V and 3 bases at J, leaving 7 bases unmatched. CDR3 length: 15 amino acids. Germline values: CDR1 LNHNV, CDR2 YYDKDF (reference sequence). The CDR3 DNA sequence: TGTGCCACCAGCAGGGACAGGGATACGTTCTACGAGCAGTACTTC. Its translation: CATSRDRDTFYEQYF.

Many counts were recorded for this clonotype. The chain has TRBV7-2 and TRBJ2-1; TRBD2 matches 9 bases. V lost 2 bases to trimming and J lost 4 bases; unmatched junction nucleotides: 6. Germline V gene lookup returns CDR1 SGHTA and CDR2 FQGNSA. The CDR3 length is 16 residues. CDR3 protein: CASSLYPSGIYNEQFF. As DNA, the CDR3 is TGTGCCAGCAGCTTATATCCTAGCGGGATATACAATGAGCAGTTCTTC.

In this sample, this clonotype turned up a few times. This chain links TRBV18 with TRBJ1-4; D is ambiguous. Per the germline V gene, CDR1 is KGHSH and CDR2 is LQKENI. V lost 2 bases and J lost 0, with 7 bases in between. The CDR3 extends over 15 amino acids. The CDR3 reads CASSPKRATNEKLFF. CDR3 DNA sequence: TGTGCCAGCTCACCAAAGAGGGCAACTAATGAAAAACTGTTTTTT. The variable domain in full, completed from reference TRBV18 and TRBJ1-4, reads NAGVMQNPRHLVRRRGQEARLRCSPMKGHSHVYWYRQLPEEGLKFMVYLQKENIIDESGMPKERFSAEFPKEGPSILRIQQVVRGDSAAYFCASSPKRATNEKLFFGSGTQLSVL.

The rearrangement uses TRBV25-1 and TRBJ2-2; 7 bases match TRBD1. This CDR3 has 14 amino acids. Germline CDR1 is MGHDK and CDR2 is SYGVNS. After removal of 6 bases from V and 6 bases from J, the junction contained 7 bases not matched to a gene. The CDR3 loop reads CASRFDQGAGELFF. In DNA form, the CDR3 reads TGTGCCAGCAGGTTTGACCAGGGGGCCGGGGAGCTGTTTTTT.

This clonotype appeared many times. This sequence joins TRBV11-2 and TRBJ2-1, with 8 nucleotides matching TRBD2. V lost 1 base, J lost 10 bases, and 3 bases stayed unmatched. The length of the CDR3 is 13 residues. Germline V CDR1 and CDR2: SGHAT, FQNNGV. The CDR3 loop is CASSLVRGGEQFF. The CDR3 nucleotides are TGTGCCAGCAGCTTAGTCCGGGGGGGGGAGCAGTTCTTC.